The clone carrying this TCR beta chain has a count of ten or more. The data were obtained in a study of T cell repertoires in cytomegalovirus infection. V lost 1 base to trimming and J lost 4 bases, with 13 bases between them. Per the germline V gene, CDR1 is SGHTA and CDR2 is FQGTGA. CDR3 length: 15 amino acids. TCRdb reprocessed the reads with MiXCR, giving one entry per CDR3 protein. The sample lists 250,000 or so distinct CDR3 sequences, 12% occurring once. The material sequenced was PBMCs. The clonotype originates from a human donor in good health (CMV status not recorded). Some clones in this sample may be carry-over from other donors' samples. The chain joins TRBV7-3 to TRBJ2-5; D is perhaps TRBD2 (7 bases). The CDR3 sequence: CASSLKQGRVETQYF. The CDR3 DNA is TGTGCCAGCAGCTTAAAGCAGGGGAGGGTAGAGACCCAGTACTTC.